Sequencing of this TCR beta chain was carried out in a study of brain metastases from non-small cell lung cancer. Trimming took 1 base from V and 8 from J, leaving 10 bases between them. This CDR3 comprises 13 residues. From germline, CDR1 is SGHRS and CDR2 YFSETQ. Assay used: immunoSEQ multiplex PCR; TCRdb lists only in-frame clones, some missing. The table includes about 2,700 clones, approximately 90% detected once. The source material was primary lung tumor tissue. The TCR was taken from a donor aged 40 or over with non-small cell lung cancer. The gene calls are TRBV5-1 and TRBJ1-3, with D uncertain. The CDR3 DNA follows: TGCGCCAGCAGCTTGCCCGGTGGGGACACCATATATTTT. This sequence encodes CASSLPGGDTIYF.